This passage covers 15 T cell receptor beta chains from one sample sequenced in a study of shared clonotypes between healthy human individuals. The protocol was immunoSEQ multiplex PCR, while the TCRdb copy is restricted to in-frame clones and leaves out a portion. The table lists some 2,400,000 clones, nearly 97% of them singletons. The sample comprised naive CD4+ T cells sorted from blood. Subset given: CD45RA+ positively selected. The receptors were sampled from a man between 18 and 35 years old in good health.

The DNA of the CDR3 is TGTGCCAGCAGCTTCGGACTAGCGGGAGTCAATGAGCAGTTCTTC. Amino acid sequence: CASSFGLAGVNEQFF. The chain carries TRBV11-2 and TRBJ2-1, with 13 bases fitting TRBD2. The CDR3 extends over 15 amino acids. V shed 3 bases, J shed 6 bases, and the junction held 2 bases outside the gene matches. The germline gives CDR1 SGHAT, CDR2 FQNNGV. The entire variable domain, with the rest obtained from reference TRBV11-2 and TRBJ2-1, is as follows: EAGVAQSPRYKIIEKRQSVAFWCNPISGHATLYWYQQILGQGPKLLIQFQNNGVVDDSQLPKDRFSAERLKGVDSTLKIQPAKLEDSAVYLCASSFGLAGVNEQFFGPGTRLTVL.

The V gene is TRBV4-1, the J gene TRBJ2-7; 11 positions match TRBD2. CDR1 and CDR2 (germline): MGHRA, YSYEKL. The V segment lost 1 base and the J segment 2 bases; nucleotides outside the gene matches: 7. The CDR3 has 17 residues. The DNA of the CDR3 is TGCGCCAGCAGCCAAGGGACTAGCGGGCGAAAACCCTACGAGCAGTACTTC. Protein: CASSQGTSGRKPYEQYF.

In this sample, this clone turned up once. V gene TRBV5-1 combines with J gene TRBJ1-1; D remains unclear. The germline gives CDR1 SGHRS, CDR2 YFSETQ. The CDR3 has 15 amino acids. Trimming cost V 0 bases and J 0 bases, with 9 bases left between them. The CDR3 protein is CASSLAELMNTEAFF. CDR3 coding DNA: TGCGCCAGCAGCTTGGCGGAATTAATGAACACTGAAGCTTTCTTT.

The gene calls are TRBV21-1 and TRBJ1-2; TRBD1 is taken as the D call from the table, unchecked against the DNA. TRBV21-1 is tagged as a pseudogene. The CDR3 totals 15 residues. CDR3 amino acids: CASSKGRGGPYGYTF. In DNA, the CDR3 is TGTGCCAGCAGCAAAGGCCGAGGGGGTCCCTATGGCTACACCTTC.

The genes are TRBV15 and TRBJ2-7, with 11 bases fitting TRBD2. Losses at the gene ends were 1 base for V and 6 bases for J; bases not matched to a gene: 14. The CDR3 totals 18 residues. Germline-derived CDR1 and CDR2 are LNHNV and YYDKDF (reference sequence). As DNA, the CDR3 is TGTGCCACCAGCAGAGCGGTGGGACTAGCGGTCCCTCAAGGCGAGCAGTACTTC. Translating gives CATSRAVGLAVPQGEQYF.

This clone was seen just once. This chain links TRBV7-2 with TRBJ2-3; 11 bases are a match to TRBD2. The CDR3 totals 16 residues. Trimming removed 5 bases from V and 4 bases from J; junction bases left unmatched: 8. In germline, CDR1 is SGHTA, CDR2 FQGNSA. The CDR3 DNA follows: TGTGCCAGCAGCCTCGGACTAGCGGGTCTGGCAGATACGCAGTATTTT. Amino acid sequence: CASSLGLAGLADTQYF.

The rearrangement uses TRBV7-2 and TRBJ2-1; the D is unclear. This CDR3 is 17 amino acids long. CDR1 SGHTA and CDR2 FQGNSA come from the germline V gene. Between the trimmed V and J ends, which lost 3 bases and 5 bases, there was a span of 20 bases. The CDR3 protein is CASSFTGRKGTHNEQFF. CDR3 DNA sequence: TGTGCCAGCAGCTTTACTGGACGGAAGGGAACGCACAATGAGCAGTTCTTC.

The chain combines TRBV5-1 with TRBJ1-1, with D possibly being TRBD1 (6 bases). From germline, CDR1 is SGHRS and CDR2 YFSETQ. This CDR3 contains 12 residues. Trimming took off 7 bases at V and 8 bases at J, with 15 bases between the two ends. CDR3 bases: TGCGCCAGCGGTCGGACAGATAAGGAAGCTTTCTTT. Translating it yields CASGRTDKEAFF. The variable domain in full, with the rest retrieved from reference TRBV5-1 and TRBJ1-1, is KAGVTQTPRYLIKTRGQQVTLSCSPISGHRSVSWYQQTPGQGLQFLFEYFSETQRNKGNFPGRFSGRQFSNSRSEMNVSTLELGDSALYLCASGRTDKEAFFGQGTRLTVV.

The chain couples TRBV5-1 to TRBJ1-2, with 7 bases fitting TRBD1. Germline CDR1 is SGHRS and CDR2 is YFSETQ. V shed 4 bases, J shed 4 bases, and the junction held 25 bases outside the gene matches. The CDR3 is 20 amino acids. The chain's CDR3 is CASSPDNSNWPLRGSYGYTF. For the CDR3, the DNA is TGCGCCAGCAGCCCGGACAATTCGAACTGGCCACTCAGGGGGAGCTATGGCTACACCTTC.

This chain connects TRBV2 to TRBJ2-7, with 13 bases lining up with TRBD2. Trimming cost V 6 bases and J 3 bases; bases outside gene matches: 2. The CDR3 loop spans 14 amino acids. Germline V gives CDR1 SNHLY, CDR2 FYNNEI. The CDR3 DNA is TGTGCCAGCAGGGGGACTAGCGGGATCTACGAGCAGTACTTC. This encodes CASRGTSGIYEQYF.

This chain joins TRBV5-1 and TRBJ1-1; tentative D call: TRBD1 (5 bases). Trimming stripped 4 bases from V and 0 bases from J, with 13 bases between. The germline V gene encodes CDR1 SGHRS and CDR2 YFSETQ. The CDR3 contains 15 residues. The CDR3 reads CASSTGRPVNTEAFF. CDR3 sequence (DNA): TGCGCCAGCAGCACAGGACGGCCAGTGAACACTGAAGCTTTCTTT.

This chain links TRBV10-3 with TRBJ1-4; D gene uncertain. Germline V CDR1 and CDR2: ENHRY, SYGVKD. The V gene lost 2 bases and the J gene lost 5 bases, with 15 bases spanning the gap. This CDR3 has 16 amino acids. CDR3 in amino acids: CAISEGRWTPNEKLFF. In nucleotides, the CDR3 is TGTGCCATCAGTGAGGGACGCTGGACGCCCAATGAAAAACTGTTTTTT.

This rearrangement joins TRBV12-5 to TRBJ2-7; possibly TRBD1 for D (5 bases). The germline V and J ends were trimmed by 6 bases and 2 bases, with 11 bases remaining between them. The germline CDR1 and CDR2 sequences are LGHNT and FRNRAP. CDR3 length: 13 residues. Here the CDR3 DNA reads TGTGCTAGTGGGGAGACAGTTACCTACGAGCAGTACTTC. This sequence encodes CASGETVTYEQYF.

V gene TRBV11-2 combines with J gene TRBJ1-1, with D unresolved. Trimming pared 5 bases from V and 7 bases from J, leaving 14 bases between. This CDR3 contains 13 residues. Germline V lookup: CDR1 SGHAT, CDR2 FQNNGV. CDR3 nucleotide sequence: TGTGCCAGCAGCCCGAGGTTGGGGAGTGAAGCTTTCTTT. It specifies CASSPRLGSEAFF.

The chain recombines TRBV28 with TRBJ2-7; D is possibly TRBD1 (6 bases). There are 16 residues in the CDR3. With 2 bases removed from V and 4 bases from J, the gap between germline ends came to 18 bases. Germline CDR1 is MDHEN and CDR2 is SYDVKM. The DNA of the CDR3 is TGTGCCAGCAGTTTACAAACTGGACAGTCCGCGTACGAGCAGTACTTC. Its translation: CASSLQTGQSAYEQYF.